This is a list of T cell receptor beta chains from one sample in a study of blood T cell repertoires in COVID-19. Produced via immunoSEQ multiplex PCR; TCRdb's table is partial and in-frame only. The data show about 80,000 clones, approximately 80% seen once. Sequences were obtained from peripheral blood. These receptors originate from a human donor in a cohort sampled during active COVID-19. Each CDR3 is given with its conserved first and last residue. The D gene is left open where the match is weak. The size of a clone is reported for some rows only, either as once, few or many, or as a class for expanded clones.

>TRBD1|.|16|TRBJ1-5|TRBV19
CASSYSGQGRGQPQHF
TGTGCCAGTAGTTACTCCGGACAGGGGAGGGGTCAGCCCCAGCATTTT
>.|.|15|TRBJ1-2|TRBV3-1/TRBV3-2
CASSQDQGGSGGYTF
TGTGCCAGCAGCCAAGATCAGGGAGGGTCGGGTGGCTACACCTTC
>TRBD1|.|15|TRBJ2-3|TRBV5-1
CASSYPTGGGGTQYF
TGCGCCAGCAGCTATCCTACAGGGGGAGGAGGTACGCAGTATTTT
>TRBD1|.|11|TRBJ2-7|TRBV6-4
CASSAGGVQYF
TGTGCCAGTTCTGCAGGGGGCGTGCAGTACTTC
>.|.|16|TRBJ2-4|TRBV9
CASSEGHLIAKNIQYF
TGTGCCAGCAGCGAGGGACACTTAATAGCCAAAAACATTCAGTACTTC
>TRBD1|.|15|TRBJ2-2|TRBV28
CASSDRATNTGELFF
TGTGCCAGCAGCGACAGGGCTACGAACACCGGGGAGCTGTTTTTT
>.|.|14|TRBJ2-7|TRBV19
CASSSFRDVYEQYF
TGTGCCAGTAGCTCCTTTCGGGATGTCTACGAGCAGTACTTC
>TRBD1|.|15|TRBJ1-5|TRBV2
CASSVGTASNQPQHF
TGTGCCAGCAGTGTGGGGACAGCCAGCAATCAGCCCCAGCATTTT
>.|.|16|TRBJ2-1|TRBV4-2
CASSPEWGPGNNEQFF
TGTGCCAGCAGCCCCGAGTGGGGGCCGGGAAACAATGAGCAGTTCTTC
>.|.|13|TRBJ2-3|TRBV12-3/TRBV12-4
CASSWPGTDTQYF
TGTGCCAGCAGTTGGCCAGGAACAGATACGCAGTATTTT
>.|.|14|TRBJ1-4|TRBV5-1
CASSLGTPTGKLFF
TGCGCCAGCAGCTTGGGGACTCCGACGGGAAAACTGTTTTTT
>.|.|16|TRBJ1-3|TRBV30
CAWSAVWGGSGNTIYF
TGTGCCTGGAGTGCAGTGTGGGGGGGCTCTGGAAACACCATATATTTT
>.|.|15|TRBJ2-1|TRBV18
CASSPSSDSHNEQFF
TGTGCCAGCTCACCGTCCTCGGACAGCCACAATGAGCAGTTCTTC
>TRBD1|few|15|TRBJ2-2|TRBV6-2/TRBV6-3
CASSYQGAGTGELFF
TGTGCCAGCAGTTACCAGGGGGCGGGCACCGGGGAGCTGTTTTTT
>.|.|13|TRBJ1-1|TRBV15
CATSLEKNTEAFF
TGTGCCACCAGCCTTGAGAAGAACACTGAAGCTTTCTTT
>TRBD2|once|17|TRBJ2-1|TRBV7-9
CASSSRLAGGLVNEQFF
TGTGCCAGCAGCTCTCGACTAGCGGGGGGGCTAGTCAATGAGCAGTTCTTC
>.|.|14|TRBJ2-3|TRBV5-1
CASSLAHFTDTQYF
TGCGCCAGCAGCTTGGCCCACTTCACAGATACGCAGTATTTT
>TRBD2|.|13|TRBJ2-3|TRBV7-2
CASSGTSVDTQYF
TGTGCCAGCAGCGGGACTAGCGTCGATACGCAGTATTTT
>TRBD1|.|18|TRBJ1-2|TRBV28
CASSLTGTGTFGGYGYTF
TGTGCCAGCAGTTTAACCGGGACAGGGACCTTCGGGGGCTATGGCTACACCTTC
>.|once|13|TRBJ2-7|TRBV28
CASLAGSTYEQYF
TGTGCTTCCCTTGCGGGATCCACCTACGAGCAGTACTTC
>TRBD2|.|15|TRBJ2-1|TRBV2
CASSEETSGAHEQFF
TGTGCCAGCAGTGAAGAGACTAGCGGGGCCCATGAGCAGTTCTTC
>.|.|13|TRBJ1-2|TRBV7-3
CASSPSGVAGYTF
TGTGCCAGCAGTCCGTCAGGGGTAGCTGGCTACACCTTC
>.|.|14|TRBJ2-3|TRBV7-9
CASSLRLSTDTQYF
TGTGCCAGCAGCTTACGACTAAGCACAGATACGCAGTATTTT
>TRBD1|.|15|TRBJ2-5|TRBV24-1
CATSEAGQGSGTQYF
TGTGCCACCAGCGAAGCGGGACAGGGGTCGGGGACCCAGTACTTC
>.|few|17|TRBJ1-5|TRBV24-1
CATSDGRGWGSHQPQHF
TGTGCCACCAGTGATGGGAGGGGTTGGGGATCTCATCAGCCCCAGCATTTT
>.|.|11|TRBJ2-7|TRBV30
CAWSTRNEQYF
TGTGCCTGGAGTACGCGTAACGAGCAGTACTTC
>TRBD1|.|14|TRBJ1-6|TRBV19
CASSHRGTNSPLHF
TGTGCCAGTAGCCACAGGGGTACGAATTCACCCCTCCACTTT
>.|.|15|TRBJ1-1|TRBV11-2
CASSFPRGGNTEAFF
TGTGCCAGCAGCTTCCCCCGGGGGGGGAACACTGAAGCTTTCTTT
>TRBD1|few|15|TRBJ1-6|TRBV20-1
CSASPPGQGYSPLHF
TGCAGTGCTAGTCCTCCGGGACAGGGTTATTCACCCCTCCACTTT
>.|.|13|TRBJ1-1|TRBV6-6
CASSYLTRDEAFF
TGTGCCAGCAGTTACCTCACGCGGGACGAGGCTTTCTTT
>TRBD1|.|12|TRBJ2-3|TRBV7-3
CASSQGAGGQYF
TGTGCCAGCAGCCAGGGGGCTGGGGGGCAGTATTTT
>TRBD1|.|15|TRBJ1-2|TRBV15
CATSRGGTGDYGYTF
TGTGCCACCAGCAGAGGGGGGACAGGGGACTATGGCTACACCTTC
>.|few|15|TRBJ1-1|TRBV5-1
CASRLPGQTNTEAFF
TGCGCCAGCAGGCTCCCGGGACAAACGAACACTGAAGCTTTCTTT
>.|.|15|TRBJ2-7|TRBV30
CAWVARAQGSHEQYF
TGTGCCTGGGTAGCAAGGGCCCAGGGATCCCACGAGCAGTACTTC
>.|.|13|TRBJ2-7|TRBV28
CASSLGLLAEQYF
TGTGCCAGCAGTTTAGGGCTACTGGCAGAGCAGTACTTC
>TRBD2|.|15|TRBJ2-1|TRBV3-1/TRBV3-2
CASSALAGVYNEQFF
TGTGCCAGCAGCGCCCTAGCGGGAGTTTACAATGAGCAGTTCTTC
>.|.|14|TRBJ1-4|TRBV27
CASSPPGTNEKLFF
TGTGCCAGCAGTCCGCCAGGTACTAATGAAAAACTGTTTTTT
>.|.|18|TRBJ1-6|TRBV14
CASSQGPGGNSYNSPLHF
TGTGCCAGCAGCCAAGGACCGGGGGGAAACTCCTATAATTCACCCCTCCACTTT
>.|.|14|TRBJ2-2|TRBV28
CASSLLGSSPGLFF
TGTGCCAGCAGTTTATTAGGCTCCTCCCCGGGGCTGTTTTTT
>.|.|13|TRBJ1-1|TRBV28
CASSLWTRTEAFF
TGTGCCAGCAGTTTATGGACGAGGACTGAAGCTTTCTTT